This entry describes one T cell receptor beta chain. TCR beta VDJ combinations and CDR3 sequences were profiled from genomic DNA. TCRdb fed the reads into MiXCR, producing one record per CDR3 protein. Among around 170,000 distinct CDR3 sequences, roughly half were seen once, and the ten largest hold 9.7%. The CDR3 has 15 amino acids. Trimming at V came to 6 bases and at J to 3 bases, leaving 14 bases not matched to a gene. CDR1 is DFQATT and CDR2 is SNEGSKA in the germline V gene (reference sequence). In patients chosen for sequencing, flow cytometry had shown CD8+CD57+ cell expansion. The sample is drawn from a study of CD8+CD57+ T cells in acquired aplastic anemia. Study-wide context: Quantities of DNA derived from sorted CD4+ and CD8+ cells averaged around 3 ug.

The TCR sequence derives from a human donor with aplastic anemia. The V call is TRBV20-1, the J call TRBJ2-7; 7 nucleotides match TRBD1. The sample comprised sorted CD4+, CD8+, or CD8+CD57+ T cells (not recorded which) from PBMCs. The CDR3 DNA reads as TGCAGTGCGAGTCAAGACAGGGATGGATTCTACGAGCAGTACTTC. As protein: CSASQDRDGFYEQYF.